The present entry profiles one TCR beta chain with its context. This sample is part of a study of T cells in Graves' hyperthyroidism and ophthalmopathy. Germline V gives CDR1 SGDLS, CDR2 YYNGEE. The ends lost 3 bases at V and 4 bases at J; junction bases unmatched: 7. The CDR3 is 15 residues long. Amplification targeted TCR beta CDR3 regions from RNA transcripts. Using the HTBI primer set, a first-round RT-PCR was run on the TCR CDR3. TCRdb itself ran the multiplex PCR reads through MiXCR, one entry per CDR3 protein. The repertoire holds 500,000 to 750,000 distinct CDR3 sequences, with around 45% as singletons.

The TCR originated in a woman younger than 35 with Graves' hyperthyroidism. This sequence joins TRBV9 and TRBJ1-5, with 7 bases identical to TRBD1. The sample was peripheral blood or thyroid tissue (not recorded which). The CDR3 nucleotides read TGTGCCAGCAGCGGAGACAGGGTGGGAAATCAGCCCCAGCATTTT. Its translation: CASSGDRVGNQPQHF.